This T cell receptor (beta chain) was obtained from a study of T cell responses to AZD1222 COVID-19 vaccine. Study-wide background: Second doses at about 4 or about 12 weeks were pooled. General study findings and limits: Most donors were white British and more were female, and clonal diversity was possibly underestimated. None of the repertoires were sampled until the peak T cell response had passed. Reports indicate that nearly half of spike-specific TCRs are directed at unmutated variant regions.

For this clone: What it binds is unknown.

The repertoire was sequenced with immunoSEQ multiplex PCR; TCRdb's copy has only in-frame clones and lacks some. The sample holds about 210,000 clones; around 92% are singletons and the top ten take roughly 1.4%. There are 13 residues in the CDR3. Germline CDR1 reads SGHTA; CDR2 reads FQGTGA. Trimming left V 2 bases short and J 2 bases short, with 6 bases between. Sample: peripheral blood, taken on day 0 of AZD1222 vaccination. The rearrangement uses TRBV7-3 and TRBJ1-1; the D is unclear. This sequence originates from an adult in good health. The CDR3 loop is CASSLWVNTEAFF. CDR3 nucleotides: TGTGCCAGCAGCTTATGGGTTAACACTGAAGCTTTCTTT.